This TCR beta chain was identified during a study of cytomegalovirus exposure and HLA in healthy donors. The CDR3 runs 15 residues. The V gene's germline CDR1 is MDHEN and CDR2 SYDVKM. Trimming took off 1 base at V and 9 bases at J, with 16 bases between the two ends. Method: immunoSEQ multiplex PCR; TCRdb's copy keeps in-frame clones and lacks some. The sample lists roughly 120,000 clones; 85% to 90% were seen once. V and J are TRBV28 and TRBJ1-5; D possibly corresponds to TRBD1 (6 bases). The material sequenced was PBMCs. The receptor's source is a man aged 30 to 45 in good health and CMV-seronegative. CDR3 DNA: TGTGCCAGCAGTTTATCCGCTCAGGGGCCTCGGCCCCAGCATTTT. It specifies CASSLSAQGPRPQHF.